The following is a T cell receptor beta chain sequence with its context. These data originate in a study of blood T cell repertoires in COVID-19. As for the study in general: In each case, the material was cDNA or gDNA derived from T cells, B-cell-depleted T cells, or PBMCs.

The CDR3 totals 14 residues. CDR1 SNHLY and CDR2 FYNNEI come from the germline V gene. Trimming took 6 bases from V and 3 from J, leaving 15 bases between them. The assay was immunoSEQ multiplex PCR, and TCRdb's table has in-frame clones only and misses some. The table shows roughly 250,000 clones, with roughly 86% occurring only once. The clonotype was recovered from a man aged 45 to 65 with acute or convalescent COVID-19. The sequencing input was peripheral blood. V and J are TRBV2 and TRBJ2-7; a weak D match, TRBD1 (6 bases). The CDR3 nucleotides read TGTGCCAGCAGGAAAACAGGGATTTTCTACGAGCAGTACTTC. Protein sequence: CASRKTGIFYEQYF.